This TCR beta chain was documented in a study of blood T cell repertoires in COVID-19. Study overall: Acute-phase and convalescent COVID-19 samples originated in the United States, Italy and Spain.

Trimming stripped 6 bases from V and 0 bases from J, with 11 bases between. The CDR3 has 14 amino acids. Germline CDR1 reads SGHTA; CDR2 reads FQGNSA. Original analysis: Quantification of nucleated cells was approximated via reference gene primer amplification. The assay was immunoSEQ multiplex PCR, and TCRdb's table has in-frame clones only and misses some. That table gives V, J and clone size, and the DNA gave D and trimming. The repertoire has roughly 80,000 clones, more than 70% of them found once; the top ten carry approximately 5.8%. The J gene is TRBJ1-2, the V gene TRBV7-2, with D maybe TRBD1 (6 bases). The receptor comes from a man between 60 and 75 years old with active or convalescent COVID-19. Sequenced material: peripheral blood. The CDR3 nucleotides read TGTGCCAGCAGACACCGGGACACTAACTATGGCTACACCTTC. Residues: CASRHRDTNYGYTF.